This TCR beta chain emerged from a study of cytomegalovirus exposure and HLA in healthy donors. Looking at the study overall: Some 85 million unique TCRs, all from HLA-typed donors, were included in an early release of the data. Overall study results and limits: Presence/absence analyses assumed roughly uniform sequencing depth across donors, which may not hold.

Germline V gene sequence: CDR1 SGHTA, CDR2 FQGTGA. V lost 2 bases, J lost 3 bases, and 13 bases stayed unmatched. This CDR3 region has 18 residues. The PCR made use of 60 Vbeta and 13 Jbeta primers. Per the study methods: There were around 80 million unique TCR beta chains by a later count, and some 12 million of them were shared. The protocol was immunoSEQ multiplex PCR, while the TCRdb copy is restricted to in-frame clones and leaves out a portion. V and J calls and clone size are given by that table; D and trimming were obtained from the DNA. The data show 100,000 to 150,000 clones, over 9.5% seen once. This clone was seen a handful of times. Its specificity is not known.

The TCR sequence derives from a woman aged 18-30 years in good health and CMV-seropositive. The V call is TRBV7-3, the J call TRBJ2-1; 7 nucleotides match TRBD2. Sequencing was done on a sample of PBMCs. This chain's CDR3 is CASSLGEGGWANYNEQFF. The CDR3, as DNA: TGTGCCAGCAGCTTAGGGGAGGGAGGCTGGGCGAACTACAATGAGCAGTTCTTC.